Listed here are 14 T cell receptor beta chains from one sample, sequenced in a study of beta chain features in type 1 diabetes (dated by TCRdb to between 2017 and 2018). The library was produced with the immunoSEQ multiplex PCR assay. All of the isolated RNA was reverse transcribed with the High Capacity cDNA Reverse Transcription Kit, so expressed TCRB transcripts were sequenced. The source is immuneACCESS, and TCRdb retained only in-frame sequences with V and J called. Part of the clones is not carried over; for the studies checked, unresolved V genes explain less than half of this, and the remainder is unexplained. Within this sample are approximately 170,000 clones, with 7.5% to 9.5% of them counted one time only. The ten most abundant clones make up 2.3% of the sample. The sequenced sample consisted of central memory CD4+ T cells from blood. Receptors were obtained from a woman under 30 in good health.

V is TRBV5-1 and J is TRBJ2-1; TRBD2 matches at 13 bases. The CDR3 consists of 17 residues. V was clipped by 3 bases and J by 5 bases; unmatched bases: 8. Per the germline V gene, CDR1 is SGHRS and CDR2 is YFSETQ. CDR3 bases: TGCGCCAGCAGCTCCAGACTAGCGGGGGGAGGCGACAATGAGCAGTTCTTC. This sequence encodes CASSSRLAGGGDNEQFF.

This clone has more than one count but fewer than ten. The chain joins TRBV4-2 to TRBJ2-5; 11 nucleotides agree with TRBD2. V gave up 0 bases and J gave up 7 bases; unmatched junction bases: 13. The CDR3 extends over 18 amino acids. Germline CDR1 reads LGHNA; CDR2 reads YNFKEQ. The CDR3 sequence is CASSQDIETSGNGGTQYF. The CDR3 DNA is TGTGCCAGCAGCCAAGATATAGAGACTAGCGGGAACGGGGGGACCCAGTACTTC.

The V and J genes are TRBV15 and TRBJ2-7; D perhaps matches TRBD1 (5 bases). CDR1 and CDR2 (germline): LNHNV, YYDKDF (reference sequence). The CDR3 is 16 amino acids. Between the trimmed V and J ends, which lost 0 bases and 2 bases, there was a span of 14 bases. CDR3 residues: CATSRDHQMTAYEQYF. The CDR3 nucleotides read TGTGCCACCAGCAGAGACCATCAGATGACAGCCTACGAGCAGTACTTC.

The chain uses TRBV2 and TRBJ2-2, with 10 bases lining up with TRBD1. Trimming took 4 bases from V and 7 from J; bases not matched to a gene: 3. Germline assignment: CDR1 SNHLY and CDR2 FYNNEI. This CDR3 region has 14 residues. The CDR3 nucleotides are TGTGCCAGCAGTGGGACAGGGGGTGTCGGGGAGCTGTTTTTT. This codes for CASSGTGGVGELFF. Together with reference TRBV2 and TRBJ2-2, the CDR3 gives the full variable domain: EPEVTQTPSHQVTQMGQEVILRCVPISNHLYFYWYRQILGQKVEFLVSFYNNEISEKSEIFDDQFSVERPDGSNFTLKIRSTKLEDSAMYFCASSGTGGVGELFFGEGSRLTVL.

This chain uses TRBV5-1 with TRBJ2-2, with 12 positions matching TRBD2. The ends lost 5 bases at V and 0 bases at J; junction bases unmatched: 2. CDR1 is SGHRS, CDR2 YFSETQ, per germline. This CDR3 spans 16 amino acids. The CDR3 DNA sequence: TGCGCCAGCAGGACTAGCGGGGGAGCGAACACCGGGGAGCTGTTTTTT. The encoded protein is CASRTSGGANTGELFF.

This clone was counted a few times. The chain employs TRBV30 and TRBJ2-3; TRBD2 aligns across 7 bases. This CDR3 region has 15 residues. V lost 4 bases to trimming and J lost 1 base; unmatched junction nucleotides: 8. In germline, CDR1 is GTSNPN, CDR2 SVGIG (reference sequence). The CDR3 spells CAWTPGLAGTDTQYF. DNA for the CDR3: TGTGCCTGGACTCCGGGGCTAGCGGGCACAGATACGCAGTATTTT.

The genes are TRBV30 and TRBJ2-1; TRBD2 matches 11 bases. V lost 4 bases, J lost 7 bases, and 6 bases stayed unmatched. This CDR3 spans 14 amino acids. The V gene's germline CDR1 is GTSNPN and CDR2 SVGIG (reference sequence). Here the CDR3 reads CAWNIAGGWNEQFF. CDR3 coding DNA: TGTGCCTGGAACATAGCGGGAGGGTGGAATGAGCAGTTCTTC.

This chain connects TRBV11-2 to TRBJ1-1; TRBD1 agrees at 9 bases. The CDR3 runs 16 residues. The trim removed 5 bases at V and 4 bases at J, leaving 11 bases unmatched. Per the germline V gene, CDR1 is SGHAT and CDR2 is FQNNGV. CDR3: CASSGGTGILGTEAFF. The CDR3, as DNA: TGTGCCAGCAGCGGGGGGACAGGGATTTTAGGCACTGAAGCTTTCTTT.

V usage is TRBV2 and J usage is TRBJ2-1; D remains unclear. Per germline, CDR1 SNHLY and CDR2 FYNNEI. The CDR3 covers 11 residues. V lost 5 bases, J lost 3 bases, and 2 bases lay in between. The CDR3 region is CASSYYNEQFF. Written as DNA, the CDR3 is TGTGCCAGCAGTTACTACAATGAGCAGTTCTTC.

The chain uses TRBV30 and TRBJ2-7, with TRBD1 identical over 10 bases. The ends lost 1 base at V and 9 bases at J; junction bases unmatched: 3. Germline V lookup: CDR1 GTSNPN, CDR2 SVGIG (reference sequence). There are 12 residues in the CDR3. As DNA, the CDR3 is TGTGCCTGGAGTGAGACAGGGGGCGGGCAGTACTTC. Translation: CAWSETGGGQYF.

In its sample, this clone is medium-sized. The V gene is TRBV5-1, the J gene TRBJ2-6; D unclear. Looked up from germline, CDR1 is SGHRS and CDR2 is YFSETQ. The CDR3 extends over 15 amino acids. Trimming stripped 0 bases from V and 0 bases from J, with 4 bases between. The CDR3 loop is CASSLGVSGANVLTF. CDR3 bases: TGCGCCAGCAGCTTGGGAGTCTCTGGGGCCAACGTCCTGACTTTC. Variable domain in full (rest from reference TRBV5-1 and TRBJ2-6): KAGVTQTPRYLIKTRGQQVTLSCSPISGHRSVSWYQQTPGQGLQFLFEYFSETQRNKGNFPGRFSGRQFSNSRSEMNVSTLELGDSALYLCASSLGVSGANVLTFGAGSRLTVL.

V usage is TRBV5-1 and J usage is TRBJ2-7; TRBD1 is a possible D gene (5 bases). Trimming cost V 1 base and J 6 bases, with 20 bases left between them. The CDR3 runs to 16 residues. The germline V gene encodes CDR1 SGHRS and CDR2 YFSETQ. The CDR3 here is CASSLSLQGKTSEQYF. The CDR3 DNA reads TGCGCCAGCAGCTTGTCTCTGCAGGGAAAAACGAGCGAGCAGTACTTC.

The chain is built from TRBV4-2 and TRBJ1-2; D perhaps matches TRBD1 (6 bases). The CDR3 is 15 amino acids. The germline V gene encodes CDR1 LGHNA and CDR2 YNFKEQ. Trimming pared 0 bases from V and 2 bases from J, leaving 10 bases between. The CDR3 nucleotides are TGTGCCAGCAGCCAAGATTGGACAGTAAACTATGGCTACACCTTC. This encodes CASSQDWTVNYGYTF.

This clone was detected many times. J is TRBJ2-6 and V is TRBV2; TRBD1 might be the D (5 bases). V was cut by 4 bases and J by 0 bases, with 7 bases left in between. Per the germline V gene, CDR1 is SNHLY and CDR2 is FYNNEI. This CDR3 is 15 amino acids long. The CDR3 nucleotides are TGTGCCAGCAGTGTTCAGGGCTCTGGGGCCAACGTCCTGACTTTC. The encoded protein is CASSVQGSGANVLTF.